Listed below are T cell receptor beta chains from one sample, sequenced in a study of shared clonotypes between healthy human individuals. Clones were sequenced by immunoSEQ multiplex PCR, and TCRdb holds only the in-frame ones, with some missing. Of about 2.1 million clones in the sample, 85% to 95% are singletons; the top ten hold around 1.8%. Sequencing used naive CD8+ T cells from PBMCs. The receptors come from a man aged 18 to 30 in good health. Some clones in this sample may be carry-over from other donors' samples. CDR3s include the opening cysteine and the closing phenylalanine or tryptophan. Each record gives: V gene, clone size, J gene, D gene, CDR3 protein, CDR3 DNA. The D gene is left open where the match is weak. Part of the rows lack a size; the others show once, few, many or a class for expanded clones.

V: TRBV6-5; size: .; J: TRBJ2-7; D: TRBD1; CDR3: CASSYGDRAYEQYF; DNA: TGTGCCAGCAGTTACGGGGACAGAGCCTACGAGCAGTACTTC
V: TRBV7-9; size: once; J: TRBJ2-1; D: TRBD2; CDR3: CASSQPGTSGRVGNEQFF; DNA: TGTGCCAGCAGCCAACCGGGGACTAGCGGGAGGGTTGGGAATGAGCAGTTCTTC
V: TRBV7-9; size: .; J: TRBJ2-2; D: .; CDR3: CASSPTQGLSTGELFF; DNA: TGTGCCAGCAGCCCGACCCAGGGGTTGAGCACCGGGGAGCTGTTTTTT
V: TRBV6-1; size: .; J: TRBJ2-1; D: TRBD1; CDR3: CASSEVGWGTGGRRSYNEQFF; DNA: TGTGCCAGCAGTGAAGTCGGGTGGGGGACAGGGGGGCGCCGATCCTACAATGAGCAGTTCTTC
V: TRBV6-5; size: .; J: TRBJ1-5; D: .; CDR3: CASSYGGSNQPQHF; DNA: TGTGCCAGCAGTTACGGGGGTAGCAATCAGCCCCAGCATTTT
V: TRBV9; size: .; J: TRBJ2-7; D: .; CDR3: CASTDTPGLEQYF; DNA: TGTGCCAGCACAGACACCCCCGGGCTCGAGCAGTACTTC
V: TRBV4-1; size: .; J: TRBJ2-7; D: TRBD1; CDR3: CASSPGQGLASEQYF; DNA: TGCGCCAGCAGCCCAGGACAGGGCCTCGCAAGCGAGCAGTACTTC
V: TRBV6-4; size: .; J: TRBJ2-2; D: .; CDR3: CATFRTDSTGELFF; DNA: TGTGCCACCTTTCGGACAGATAGCACCGGGGAGCTGTTTTTT
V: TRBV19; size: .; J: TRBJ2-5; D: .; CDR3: CASRRSVRVPETQYF; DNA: TGTGCCAGTAGACGCAGCGTTCGGGTCCCGGAGACCCAGTACTTC
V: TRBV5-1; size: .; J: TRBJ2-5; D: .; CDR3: CASSYMLLPGETQYF; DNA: TGCGCCAGCAGCTACATGTTGCTGCCTGGGGAGACCCAGTACTTC
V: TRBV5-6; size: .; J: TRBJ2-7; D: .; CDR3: CASRVRDRIYEQYF; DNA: TGTGCCAGCCGGGTCCGAGACAGGATCTACGAGCAGTACTTC
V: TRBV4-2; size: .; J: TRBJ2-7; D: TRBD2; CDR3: CASSPPLAQDGEQYF; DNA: TGTGCCAGCAGTCCCCCACTAGCGCAAGACGGGGAGCAGTACTTC
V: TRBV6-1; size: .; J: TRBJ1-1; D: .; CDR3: CASSEVPVEAFF; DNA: TGTGCCAGCAGTGAAGTCCCCGTTGAAGCTTTCTTT
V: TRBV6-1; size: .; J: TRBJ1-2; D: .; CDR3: CASSQDRVYGYTF; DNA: TGTGCCAGCAGCCAAGACAGAGTCTATGGCTACACCTTC
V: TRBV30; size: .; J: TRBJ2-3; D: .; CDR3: CAWSVRGFANTQYF; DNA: TGTGCCTGGAGTGTACGAGGGTTCGCGAATACGCAGTATTTT
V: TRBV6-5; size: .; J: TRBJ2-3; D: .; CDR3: CASRQAETRTDTQYF; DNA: TGTGCCAGCAGACAAGCGGAAACCCGCACAGATACGCAGTATTTT
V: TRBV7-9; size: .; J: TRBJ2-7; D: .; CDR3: CASSLSGRGYEQYF; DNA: TGTGCCAGCAGCTTATCCGGCAGGGGATACGAGCAGTACTTC
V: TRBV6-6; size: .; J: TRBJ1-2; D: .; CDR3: CASSSPGDGYTF; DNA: TGTGCCAGCAGTTCCCCCGGGGATGGCTACACCTTC
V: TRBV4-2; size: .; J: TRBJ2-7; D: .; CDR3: CASRPDPSYEQYF; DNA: TGTGCCAGCCGGCCGGACCCCTCCTACGAGCAGTACTTC
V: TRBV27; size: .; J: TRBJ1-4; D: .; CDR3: CASSFGGRATNEKLFF; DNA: TGTGCCAGCAGTTTTGGGGGCCGGGCAACTAATGAAAAACTGTTTTTT
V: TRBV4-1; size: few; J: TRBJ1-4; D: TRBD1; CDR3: CASSQGGQGVEKLFF; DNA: TGCGCCAGCAGCCAAGGAGGACAGGGAGTCGAAAAACTGTTTTTT
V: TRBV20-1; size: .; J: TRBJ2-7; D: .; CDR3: CSARPTGEQYF; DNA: TGCAGTGCTAGACCCACGGGGGAGCAGTACTTC
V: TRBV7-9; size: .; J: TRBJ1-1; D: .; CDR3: CASSLKGGRVMNTEAFF; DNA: TGTGCCAGCAGCTTAAAGGGGGGCAGGGTCATGAACACTGAAGCTTTCTTT
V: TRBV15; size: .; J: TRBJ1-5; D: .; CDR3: CATSKSRHSNQPQHF; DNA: TGTGCCACCAGCAAGTCCAGGCATAGCAATCAGCCCCAGCATTTT
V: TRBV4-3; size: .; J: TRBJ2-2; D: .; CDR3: CASSHSLRRESDTGELFF; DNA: TGCGCCAGCAGCCACTCCCTTCGGCGGGAAAGCGACACCGGGGAGCTGTTTTTT
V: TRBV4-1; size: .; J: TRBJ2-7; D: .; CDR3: CASSQDFYSSYEQYF; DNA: TGCGCCAGCAGCCAAGATTTTTACAGCTCCTACGAGCAGTACTTC
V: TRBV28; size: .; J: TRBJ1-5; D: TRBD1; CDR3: CASTVFGQGNQPQHF; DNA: TGTGCCAGCACGGTGTTCGGACAGGGCAATCAGCCCCAGCATTTT
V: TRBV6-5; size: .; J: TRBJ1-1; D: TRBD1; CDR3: CASSSDRDLNTEAFF; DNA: TGTGCCAGCAGTTCCGACAGGGACTTGAACACTGAAGCTTTCTTT
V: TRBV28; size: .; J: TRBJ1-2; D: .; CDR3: CASYFAGGKGGYTF; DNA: TGTGCCTCCTATTTTGCGGGGGGCAAGGGTGGCTACACCTTC
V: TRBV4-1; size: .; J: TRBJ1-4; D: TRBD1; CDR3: CASSQPTGAGSEKLFF; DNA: TGCGCCAGCAGCCAACCCACAGGGGCGGGGAGTGAAAAACTGTTTTTT
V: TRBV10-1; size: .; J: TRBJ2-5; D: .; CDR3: CASRGRKLKQETQYF; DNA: TGCGCCAGCAGAGGCCGGAAGCTAAAACAAGAGACCCAGTACTTC
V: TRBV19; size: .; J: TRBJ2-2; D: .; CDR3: CASSIDHRTPFGELFF; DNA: TGTGCCAGTAGTATTGACCACAGGACTCCCTTCGGGGAGCTGTTTTTT
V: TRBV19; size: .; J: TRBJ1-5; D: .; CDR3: CASSHQSYSNQPQHF; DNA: TGTGCCAGTAGCCACCAGAGTTATAGCAATCAGCCCCAGCATTTT